This TCR beta chain was documented in a study of T cell changes during pregnancy in multiple sclerosis. Trimming stripped 3 bases from V and 4 bases from J, with 9 bases between. Germline assignment: CDR1 SEHNR and CDR2 FQNEAQ (reference sequence). The CDR3 length is 14 residues. Some clones are missing from TCRdb's copy, which holds only in-frame ones; the method was immunoSEQ multiplex PCR. Here the sample spans 40,000 to 55,000 clones, 91% being singletons. The receptor was derived from a female donor with multiple sclerosis, enrolled in a pregnancy study. The source material was CD8+ T cells from peripheral blood mononuclear cells, sampled after pregnancy. The rearrangement uses TRBV7-9 and TRBJ1-4; D possibly corresponds to TRBD1 (5 bases). The DNA for the CDR3 is TGTGCCAGCAGCTTTGACAGAATTAATGAAAAACTGTTTTTT. It encodes CASSFDRINEKLFF.